What follows are 27 T cell receptor beta chains derived from one specimen sequenced in a study of cytomegalovirus exposure and HLA in healthy donors. The PCR was carried out with 60 Vbeta primers and 13 Jbeta primers. Only in-frame clones appear in the TCRdb table, and some are missing; sequencing was by immunoSEQ multiplex PCR. This sample has 160,000 or so clones, with 70% to 85% found just once. The sample was PBMCs. The receptors derive from a woman in her 40s in good health and CMV-seronegative.

This clone came up once. V gene TRBV28 combines with J gene TRBJ2-1; D perhaps matches TRBD2 (5 bases). Germline CDR1 is MDHEN and CDR2 is SYDVKM. Trimming removed 5 bases at V and 5 bases at J, with 10 bases between. This CDR3 contains 13 residues. The CDR3 region has the DNA TGTGCCAGCAGTGGCGGACTCAACAATGAGCAGTTCTTC. Amino acid sequence: CASSGGLNNEQFF.

This chain joins TRBV27 and TRBJ2-7; D perhaps matches TRBD1 (6 bases). The CDR3 is made up of 16 amino acids. The germline CDR1 and CDR2 sequences are MNHEY and SMNVEV (reference sequence). V lost 6 bases and J lost 2, with 20 bases in between. CDR3 in DNA: TGTGCCAGCAGGCCTCCGGGACAAAAAGCGGCCTACGAGCAGTACTTC. This gives the protein CASRPPGQKAAYEQYF.

This clone was picked up a small number of times. The chain recombines TRBV5-8 with TRBJ1-5, with a possible D match to TRBD1 (5 bases). The V end lost 0 bases, the J end lost 6 bases, and 16 bases lay between the germline ends. The CDR3 totals 16 residues. CDR1 is SGHTS, CDR2 YDEGEE, per germline. Written as DNA, the CDR3 is TGTGCCAGCAGCTTGGCCGCAGGGTTCCTAGGTCAGCCCCAGCATTTT. The encoded protein is CASSLAAGFLGQPQHF.

The rearrangement links TRBV28 to TRBJ2-7; the match to TRBD1 covers 8 bases. The length of the CDR3 is 14 residues. Germline V CDR1 and CDR2: MDHEN, SYDVKM. The ends lost 7 bases at V and 4 bases at J; junction bases unmatched: 9. CDR3 loop: CASIQQGGAYEQYF. The CDR3 DNA is TGTGCCAGCATCCAACAGGGGGGAGCTTACGAGCAGTACTTC.

V is TRBV11-2 and J is TRBJ2-7, with D possibly TRBD1 on 5 matching bases. Germline V gene lookup returns CDR1 SGHAT and CDR2 FQNNGV. This CDR3 has 14 amino acids. Trimming took 4 bases from V and 2 from J, leaving 12 bases between them. This CDR3 is CASSSPGYPYEQYF. For the CDR3, the DNA is TGTGCCAGCAGCTCTCCAGGGTACCCCTACGAGCAGTACTTC.

The rearrangement uses TRBV5-1 and TRBJ1-6; 7 nucleotides line up with TRBD1. This CDR3 contains 15 residues. CDR1 is SGHRS and CDR2 is YFSETQ in the germline V gene. The V gene end was trimmed by 1 base and the J gene end by 8 bases; junction bases not matched to a gene: 6. CDR3 region: CASSLKGQEDSPLHF. In nucleotides, the CDR3 is TGCGCCAGCAGCTTGAAAGGACAGGAAGATTCACCCCTCCACTTT.

This clone was counted once. The chain links TRBV11-3 to TRBJ1-3; a possible D gene is TRBD1 (6 bases). V shed 0 bases and J shed 2 bases, with 8 bases lying between them. The length of the CDR3 is 15 residues. Germline CDR1 and CDR2: SGHNT and YENEEA. The CDR3: CASSLERGPGNTIYF. CDR3 DNA: TGTGCCAGCAGCTTAGAGCGGGGGCCTGGAAACACCATATATTTT. Using reference TRBV11-3 and TRBJ1-3 for the parts outside the CDR3, the full variable domain is EAGVVQSPRYKIIEKKQPVAFWCNPISGHNTLYWYLQNLGQGPELLIRYENEEAVDDSQLPKDRFSAERLKGVDSTLKIQPAELGDSAVYLCASSLERGPGNTIYFGEGSWLTVV.

The chain carries TRBV2 and TRBJ2-7; 7 bases map to TRBD1. The germline CDR1 and CDR2 sequences are SNHLY and FYNNEI. V lost 1 base, J lost 6 bases, and 9 bases stayed unmatched. There are 15 residues in the CDR3. CDR3 in DNA: TGTGCCAGCAGTGAAGGGACAGGAAGAATTGGCGAGCAGTACTTC. It yields the protein CASSEGTGRIGEQYF.

Worth noting for this clone: One end of the junction does not line up with germline, which may come from a read error. The V call is TRBV7-9, the J call TRBJ1-2; D is undetermined. The CDR3 length is 15 residues. The germline V gene encodes CDR1 SEHNR and CDR2 FQNEAQ (reference sequence). The CDR3 coding sequence is TGTTCCAGCAGCTTTGGGAGGGTTCAGATCTATGGCTACACCTTC. Residues: CSSSFGRVQIYGYTF.

The chain combines TRBV7-8 with TRBJ2-1; TRBD2 matches at 13 bases. The length of the CDR3 is 16 residues. Germline CDR1 and CDR2: SGHVS and FQNEAQ. Trimming removed 4 bases from V and 5 bases from J; junction bases left unmatched: 5. The CDR3 sequence: CASSSGLAGVDNEQFF. The CDR3 DNA reads TGTGCCAGCAGCTCCGGACTAGCGGGGGTAGACAATGAGCAGTTCTTC.

The V and J genes are TRBV25-1 and TRBJ1-5, with TRBD1 as a possible D gene (5 bases). The V gene's germline CDR1 is MGHDK and CDR2 SYGVNS. The V and J ends lost 8 bases and 1 base respectively, with 12 bases between them. The CDR3 extends over 14 amino acids. The CDR3: CASGPRGSNQPQHF. As DNA, the CDR3 is TGTGCCAGCGGGCCCCGGGGGAGCAATCAGCCCCAGCATTTT.

The table lists this clone with a few counts. The genes are TRBV30 and TRBJ2-5; 12 bases map to TRBD1. The CDR3 covers 13 residues. V dropped 8 bases and J dropped 5; count of bases not matched to a gene: 6. Germline CDR1 is GTSNPN and CDR2 is SVGIG (reference sequence). The CDR3 region is CARGQGAVETQYF. Written as DNA, the CDR3 is TGTGCCCGGGGACAGGGGGCTGTGGAGACCCAGTACTTC.

The CDR3 DNA reads TGTGCCAGCAGCGCGAGCAGGCACGAGCAGTACTTC. It specifies CASSASRHEQYF. The J gene is TRBJ2-7, the V gene TRBV7-8; D is unresolved. The V end was cut by 5 bases, the J end by 5 bases, with 10 bases between. The CDR3 is 12 residues long. Germline V CDR1 and CDR2: SGHVS, FQNEAQ.

The chain links TRBV21-1 to TRBJ2-2; the table gives TRBD2 as D, unverified against the DNA. TRBV21-1 is given as a pseudogene. This CDR3 has 16 residues. The CDR3 is CASSKVQEGGTGELFF. DNA of the CDR3: TGTGCCAGCAGCAAAGTGCAGGAGGGCGGCACCGGGGAGCTGTTTTTT.

The chain is built from TRBV9 and TRBJ2-7; D is possibly TRBD1 (5 bases). The V gene's germline CDR1 is SGDLS and CDR2 YYNGEE. The CDR3 is 15 amino acids. V was pared by 0 bases and J by 1 base, with 11 bases between. CDR3 sequence (DNA): TGTGCCAGCAGCGTAGGAGCAGGGTTGTCCTACGAGCAGTACTTC. It translates to CASSVGAGLSYEQYF.

The chain carries TRBV28 and TRBJ1-6; no clear D. V lost 3 bases and J lost 8, with 14 bases in between. The CDR3 runs 15 residues. CDR1 and CDR2 from the germline V gene are MDHEN and SYDVKM. CDR3 nucleotides: TGTGCCAGCAGTTTCGTCCGGGGTATGGATTCACCCCTCCACTTT. This gives the protein CASSFVRGMDSPLHF.

The V call is TRBV19, the J call TRBJ2-3; 10 bases fit TRBD2. V lost 2 bases to trimming and J lost 4 bases; unmatched junction nucleotides: 3. The CDR3 has 15 amino acids. The germline CDR1 and CDR2 sequences are LNHDA and SQIVND (reference sequence). The CDR3 DNA follows: TGTGCCAGTAGTATACTAGCGGGAGTAGCAGATACGCAGTATTTT. This encodes CASSILAGVADTQYF.

This chain connects TRBV4-2 to TRBJ1-2; 7 nucleotides match TRBD1. The V gene end was trimmed by 1 base and the J gene end by 5 bases; junction bases not matched to a gene: 10. The CDR3 runs 16 residues. CDR1 LGHNA and CDR2 YNFKEQ come from the germline V gene. CDR3 amino acids: CASSQASDRAGYGYTF. The CDR3 DNA reads as TGTGCCAGCAGCCAAGCCTCCGACAGGGCGGGGTATGGCTACACCTTC.

CDR3: CAREDPGSYNSPLHF. The DNA for the CDR3 is TGTGCCCGGGAGGATCCAGGGTCCTATAATTCACCCCTCCACTTT. The V call is TRBV30, the J call TRBJ1-6; D is possibly TRBD1 (5 bases). V was trimmed by 8 bases and J by 1 base, leaving 15 bases between them. The CDR3 has 15 residues. Germline lookup yields CDR1 GTSNPN and CDR2 SVGIG (reference sequence).

The rearrangement uses TRBV4-3 and TRBJ2-7; TRBD1 agrees at 10 bases. Unmatched junction bases numbered 8, after V lost 4 bases and J lost 5 bases. Germline V gene data show CDR1 as LGHNA and CDR2 as YSLEER. The CDR3 is 15 residues long. The CDR3 spells CASSPRGTGVHEQYF. The CDR3, as DNA: TGCGCCAGCAGCCCCCGCGGGACAGGGGTCCACGAGCAGTACTTC.

This rearrangement joins TRBV5-1 to TRBJ1-4, with 10 positions matching TRBD1. The trim removed 4 bases at V and 4 bases at J, leaving 13 bases unmatched. The CDR3 runs to 18 residues. In germline, CDR1 is SGHRS, CDR2 YFSETQ. In nucleotides, the CDR3 is TGCGCCAGCAGCATCCAAGGACAGGGGGAGTTTGGTAATGAAAAACTGTTTTTT. It yields the protein CASSIQGQGEFGNEKLFF.

This clone was detected only a few times. The chain links TRBV6-5 to TRBJ2-7, with TRBD1 identical over 11 bases. With V trimmed by 10 bases and J by 3 bases, 5 bases remained unmatched. The CDR3 runs to 13 residues. Germline V gene sequence: CDR1 MNHEY, CDR2 SVGAGI. The CDR3 sequence is CATGQGARYEQYF. The CDR3 coding sequence is TGTGCCACCGGACAGGGGGCCCGCTACGAGCAGTACTTC.

The chain uses TRBV6-1 and TRBJ1-5; TRBD1 aligns across 9 bases. The CDR3 loop spans 14 amino acids. Germline CDR1 and CDR2: MNHNS and SASEGT. After removal of 6 bases from V and 4 bases from J, the junction contained 4 bases not matched to a gene. In nucleotides, the CDR3 is TGTGCCAGCAGCACCGGGACAGGGAATCAGCCCCAGCATTTT. Its translation: CASSTGTGNQPQHF.

Details on this clone: At the DNA level, this CDR3 is encoded by other sequences in the same sample as well. This sequence joins TRBV5-1 and TRBJ2-7; no definite D call. The CDR3 has 13 residues. V lost 0 bases, J lost 5 bases, and 9 bases lay in between. CDR1 and CDR2 (germline): SGHRS, YFSETQ. CDR3 DNA: TGCGCCAGCAGCTTGGAGCCCGGTGACGAGCAGTACTTC. Its protein is CASSLEPGDEQYF.

This clone appeared once. The chain employs TRBV14 and TRBJ2-5; D is perhaps TRBD1 (6 bases). The CDR3 extends over 14 amino acids. V gave up 4 bases and J gave up 7 bases, with 16 bases separating them. Germline V gene data show CDR1 as SGHDN and CDR2 as FVKESK. CDR3 region: CASSPAGQRGTQYF. CDR3 bases: TGTGCCAGCAGCCCAGCCGGACAGAGGGGGACCCAGTACTTC.

In its sample, this clone was seen a few times. The chain couples TRBV30 to TRBJ2-3; 12 bases align to TRBD1. Germline CDR1 reads GTSNPN; CDR2 reads SVGIG (reference sequence). V lost 6 bases to trimming and J lost 4 bases; unmatched junction nucleotides: 5. The CDR3 has 14 amino acids. This chain's CDR3 is CACGTGGAPDTQYF. CDR3 nucleotides: TGTGCCTGCGGGACAGGGGGCGCCCCAGATACGCAGTATTTT.

In DNA form, the CDR3 reads TGCGCCAGCAGCGAGAGATCTAACTATGGCTACACCTTC. Protein: CASSERSNYGYTF. This chain links TRBV5-1 with TRBJ1-2; no reliable D call. V lost 4 bases to trimming and J lost 0 bases, with 7 bases between them. Germline V gene data show CDR1 as SGHRS and CDR2 as YFSETQ. The length of the CDR3 is 13 residues.